The 29 T cell receptor beta chains below all came from one sample that was sequenced in a study of T-cell memory formation after mild COVID-19. Using its own MiXCR run on the 5' RACE reads, TCRdb lists one record per CDR3 protein. The data contain roughly 370,000 distinct CDR3 sequences, about a sixth of them seen just once; the ten biggest clones take up around a fifth. Sequencing was carried out using PBMCs or a T cell subset sorted from them (not recorded which). Receptors originate from a man younger than 30 who had mild COVID-19 (a few samples of this study predate the infection). Cell type and time point are not known.

The chain employs TRBV6-5 and TRBJ1-6, with TRBD1 as a possible D gene (5 bases). V was pared by 4 bases and J by 6 bases, with 10 bases between. Germline V gene lookup returns CDR1 MNHEY and CDR2 SVGAGI. This CDR3 is built from 14 residues. The CDR3 sequence: CASSSGTSNSPLHF. The CDR3 coding sequence is TGTGCCAGCAGTTCCGGGACGAGTAATTCACCCCTCCACTTT.

This chain connects TRBV6-5 to TRBJ2-5, with 9 bases fitting TRBD1. The CDR3 consists of 15 residues. V shed 2 bases, J shed 5 bases, and the junction held 6 bases outside the gene matches. Germline values: CDR1 MNHEY, CDR2 SVGAGI. CDR3 sequence: CASSYPGQGLETQYF. Here the CDR3 DNA reads TGTGCCAGCAGTTACCCCGGACAGGGGCTGGAGACCCAGTACTTC.

The table lists this clonotype with a few counts. CDR3 protein: CATSRLNTQYF. DNA for the CDR3: TGTGCCACCAGCAGACTCAATACGCAGTATTTT. The V and J genes are TRBV15 and TRBJ2-3; D is ambiguous. This CDR3 is 11 amino acids long. Germline values: CDR1 LNHNV, CDR2 YYDKDF (reference sequence). V lost 2 bases, J lost 7 bases, and 4 bases lay in between. Filled out from reference TRBV15 and TRBJ2-3, the complete variable domain reads DAMVIQNPRYQVTQFGKPVTLSCSQTLNHNVMYWYQQKSSQAPKLLFHYYDKDFNNEADTPDNFQSRRPNTSFCFLDIRSPGLGDTAMYLCATSRLNTQYFGPGTRLTVL.

The V call is TRBV7-6, the J call TRBJ2-2; 8 nucleotides match TRBD2. The CDR3 is 15 amino acids. The J segment lost 7 bases and the V segment lost 5 bases, leaving 9 bases of the junction unmatched. Germline CDR1 and CDR2: SGHVS and FNYEAQ. The CDR3 DNA is TGTGCCAGCAGCCCGGCGGGACTAGGTGGCGGGGAGCTGTTTTTT. Translating it yields CASSPAGLGGGELFF.

This clonotype was recorded a few times. The chain joins TRBV7-9 to TRBJ1-6; D is unresolved. CDR3 length: 14 residues. V lost 3 bases, J lost 11 bases, and 14 bases lay in between. The V gene's germline CDR1 is SEHNR and CDR2 FQNEAQ (reference sequence). In nucleotides, the CDR3 is TGTGCCAGCAGCTTCGGGAGGATCGATGCACCCCTCCACTTT. Residues: CASSFGRIDAPLHF.

The V and J genes are TRBV7-9 and TRBJ2-1; D remains unclear. The CDR3 length is 12 residues. From germline, CDR1 is SEHNR and CDR2 FQNEAQ (reference sequence). The V gene lost 5 bases and the J gene lost 9 bases, with 11 bases spanning the gap. CDR3 in DNA: TGTGCCAGCAGCCAAAGGCCACCTGAGCAGTTCTTC. The encoded protein is CASSQRPPEQFF. Complete variable domain (other parts from reference TRBV7-9 and TRBJ2-1): DTGVSQNPRHKITKRGQNVTFRCDPISEHNRLYWYRQTLGQGPEFLTYFQNEAQLEKSRLLSDRFSAERPKGSFSTLEIQRTEQGDSAMYLCASSQRPPEQFFGPGTRLTVL.

This chain links TRBV4-3 with TRBJ2-5; 15 bases align to TRBD2. V trimming: 5 bases; J trimming: 1 base; junction bases outside the gene matches: 5. The CDR3 has 17 residues. CDR1 is LGHNA and CDR2 is YSLEER in the germline V gene. The CDR3 DNA follows: TGCGCCAGCAGCAAGGGACTAGCGGGGGGCCTCCAAGAGACCCAGTACTTC. Translated, it gives CASSKGLAGGLQETQYF.

The sample holds a few counts of this clonotype. The V call is TRBV12-3 or TRBV12-4, the J call TRBJ2-5, with D tentatively TRBD1 (5 bases). This CDR3 has 14 amino acids. V lost 6 bases to trimming and J lost 2 bases, with 13 bases between them. The CDR3 DNA reads as TGTGCCAGCAGATTGGGGCCTCCGCAAGAGACCCAGTACTTC. The encoded protein is CASRLGPPQETQYF.

This clonotype was picked up many times. This chain connects TRBV7-9 to TRBJ2-7; possible D gene TRBD2, 5 bases. This CDR3 contains 12 residues. Germline V gene lookup returns CDR1 SEHNR and CDR2 FQNEAQ (reference sequence). Trimming removed 5 bases from V and 7 bases from J, with 12 bases in between. The CDR3 sequence: CASSKTPGEQYF. The CDR3, as DNA: TGTGCCAGCAGCAAAACTCCGGGGGAGCAGTACTTC.

This chain uses TRBV10-2 with TRBJ2-1; 9 bases align to TRBD2. CDR3 length equals 18 residues. V dropped 11 bases and J dropped 6; count of bases not matched to a gene: 23. The germline gives CDR1 WSHSY, CDR2 SAAADI. This CDR3 reads CASSRGETGTSWGNEQFF. CDR3 DNA: TGCGCCTCCTCTAGGGGAGAAACCGGGACTAGCTGGGGCAATGAGCAGTTCTTC.

This clonotype was seen more than once but under ten times. The CDR3 DNA reads TGTGCCAGCACCAGACAGGGTTTTGGGGCCAACGTCCTGACTTTC. This gives the protein CASTRQGFGANVLTF. The chain carries TRBV6-5 and TRBJ2-6; TRBD1 aligns across 7 bases. The CDR3 has 15 residues. V was pared by 7 bases and J by 3 bases, with 6 bases of the junction left unmatched. Germline lookup yields CDR1 MNHEY and CDR2 SVGAGI.

This clonotype showed up just a few times. The chain uses TRBV5-1 and TRBJ2-1; 12 bases are a match to TRBD2. Germline lookup yields CDR1 SGHRS and CDR2 YFSETQ. The J segment lost 9 bases and the V segment lost 0 bases, leaving 4 bases of the junction unmatched. The CDR3 extends over 15 amino acids. The CDR3 coding sequence is TGCGCCAGCAGCTTGGCTATGGGACTAGCGGGTGAGCAGTTCTTC. It yields the protein CASSLAMGLAGEQFF.

There are many counts of this clonotype. The rearrangement joins TRBV3-1 to TRBJ2-5; D gene ambiguous. Germline CDR1 is LGHDT and CDR2 is YNNKEL (reference sequence). Trimming took off 1 base at V and 5 bases at J, with 14 bases between the two ends. The CDR3 loop spans 15 amino acids. CDR3 sequence: CASSQGEVAVETQYF. The CDR3 nucleotides are TGTGCCAGCAGCCAAGGAGAGGTAGCCGTCGAGACCCAGTACTTC.

The chain has TRBV4-2 and TRBJ2-6, with 7 bases identical to TRBD1. Germline loops: CDR1 LGHNA, CDR2 YNFKEQ. V trimming: 0 bases; J trimming: 2 bases; junction bases outside the gene matches: 4. CDR3 length: 17 residues. As DNA, the CDR3 is TGTGCCAGCAGCCAAGATGGAGACAGGGCTGGGGCCAACGTCCTGACTTTC. Translated: CASSQDGDRAGANVLTF.

In this sample, this clonotype turned up many times. This sequence joins TRBV5-1 and TRBJ2-5; D assignment may be TRBD1 or TRBD2 (5 bases each). Trimming took 3 bases from V and 5 from J, leaving 17 bases between them. From germline, CDR1 is SGHRS and CDR2 YFSETQ. The CDR3 runs 15 residues. The CDR3 DNA reads TGCGCCAGCAGCTCGGGACCGGGACGGGATGAGACCCAGTACTTC. As protein: CASSSGPGRDETQYF.

This chain links TRBV5-1 with TRBJ2-7; D is uncertain. The V gene lost 1 base and the J gene lost 4 bases, with 18 bases spanning the gap. CDR1 SGHRS and CDR2 YFSETQ come from the germline V gene. This CDR3 is 16 amino acids long. CDR3 in amino acids: CASSLSAETNLYEQYF. The CDR3 DNA sequence: TGCGCCAGCAGCTTGTCGGCAGAAACCAACCTTTACGAGCAGTACTTC.

The chain is built from TRBV25-1 and TRBJ1-3; TRBD1 matches at 8 bases. V trimming: 4 bases; J trimming: 2 bases; junction bases outside the gene matches: 1. This CDR3 region has 14 residues. Per germline, CDR1 MGHDK and CDR2 SYGVNS. The CDR3 DNA reads as TGTGCCAGCAGTGCACAGGGGGCTGGAAACACCATATATTTT. This sequence encodes CASSAQGAGNTIYF.

This clonotype has only a few counts. The V gene is TRBV15, the J gene TRBJ2-1, with 8 bases lining up with TRBD2. The V gene end was trimmed by 3 bases and the J gene end by 0 bases; junction bases not matched to a gene: 10. Germline V CDR1 and CDR2: LNHNV, YYDKDF (reference sequence). This CDR3 is built from 18 residues. CDR3 sequence reads: CATSSAIAGGSSYNEQFF. CDR3 nucleotide sequence: TGTGCCACCAGCAGTGCTATCGCGGGGGGTAGCTCCTACAATGAGCAGTTCTTC.

The sample holds a few counts of this clonotype. The V gene is TRBV7-2, the J gene TRBJ1-5; D call uncertain. With 3 bases removed from V and 0 bases from J, the gap between germline ends came to 9 bases. The CDR3 is 15 residues long. Germline V lookup: CDR1 SGHTA, CDR2 FQGNSA. The CDR3 protein is CASSFGGPSNQPQHF. The CDR3 DNA is TGTGCCAGCAGCTTCGGAGGTCCTAGCAATCAGCCCCAGCATTTT.

This clonotype was detected only a few times. The rearrangement links TRBV29-1 to TRBJ2-3, with 9 bases lining up with TRBD1. Trimming took 5 bases from V and 2 from J; bases not matched to a gene: 5. The CDR3 is 14 residues long. CDR1 and CDR2 from the germline V gene are SQVTM and ANQGSEA. The DNA for the CDR3 is TGCAGCGTTTCCGGACAGGGGTACACAGATACGCAGTATTTT. It yields the protein CSVSGQGYTDTQYF.

This clonotype has a handful of counts. The rearrangement links TRBV27 to TRBJ2-1; 8 bases line up with TRBD2. The CDR3 contains 16 residues. CDR1 and CDR2 from the germline V gene are MNHEY and SMNVEV (reference sequence). V shed 8 bases and J 1 base; nucleotides not matched to a gene: 10. The CDR3 DNA follows: TGTGCCAGCCGACCCTTTAGCGGGACTTCCTACAATGAGCAGTTCTTC. Protein sequence: CASRPFSGTSYNEQFF.

The chain joins TRBV12-3 or TRBV12-4 to TRBJ1-6; tentatively, D is TRBD1 (5 bases). Trimming left V 5 bases short and J 9 bases short, with 23 bases between. The CDR3 covers 17 residues. The CDR3 coding sequence is TGTGCCAGCAGTCCAAGACCCGGGACCGGCGGAGGTTCACCCCTCCACTTT. It specifies CASSPRPGTGGGSPLHF.

This clonotype showed up just a few times. V is TRBV5-1 and J is TRBJ2-1; D is undetermined. Germline-derived CDR1 and CDR2 are SGHRS and YFSETQ. Trimming removed 4 bases from V and 6 bases from J, with 17 bases in between. The length of the CDR3 is 15 residues. The CDR3, as DNA: TGCGCCAGCAGCCCTCAGTCGGGCACGGGCAATGAGCAGTTCTTC. Protein product: CASSPQSGTGNEQFF.

The gene calls are TRBV12-3 or TRBV12-4 and TRBJ1-1; D is unresolved. The CDR3 totals 13 residues. Between the trimmed V and J ends, which lost 1 base and 6 bases, there was a span of 9 bases. The CDR3 is CASSLGTRAEAFF. CDR3 coding DNA: TGTGCCAGCAGTTTAGGGACGAGGGCTGAAGCTTTCTTT.

This clonotype has a count of ten or more. The chain recombines TRBV12-3 or TRBV12-4 with TRBJ2-1; a weak D match, TRBD2 (5 bases). The CDR3 contains 13 residues. Between the trimmed V and J ends, which lost 7 bases and 6 bases, there was a span of 13 bases. The CDR3, as DNA: TGTGCCAGCAACCCCTTCCGGGGCAATGAGCAGTTCTTC. It yields the protein CASNPFRGNEQFF.

About this clonotype itself: One base away lies a much larger clone, so this may be a sequencing read error. J is TRBJ2-1 and V is TRBV20-1; the D call may be TRBD1 or TRBD2 (6 bases each). V gave up 3 bases and J gave up 8 bases, with 8 bases separating them. This CDR3 is 11 amino acids long. The V gene's germline CDR1 is DFQATT and CDR2 SNEGSKA (reference sequence). This CDR3 reads CSARGGYEQFF. CDR3 bases: TGCAGTGCTAGGGGGGGCTATGAGCAGTTCTTC.

The V call is TRBV20-1, the J call TRBJ2-7, with D hard to call. Germline V gene lookup returns CDR1 DFQATT and CDR2 SNEGSKA (reference sequence). The V and J ends lost 0 bases and 0 bases respectively, with 12 bases between them. The length of the CDR3 is 15 residues. The DNA for the CDR3 is TGCAGTGCTAGAGATCTACCTCTTTCCTCCTACGAGCAGTACGTC. It is translated as CSARDLPLSSYEQYV.

In this sample, this clonotype turned up a few times. The chain is built from TRBV4-3 and TRBJ1-2, with D perhaps TRBD1 (5 bases). Per the germline V gene, CDR1 is LGHNA and CDR2 is YSLEER. V was cut by 0 bases and J by 7 bases, with 12 bases left in between. The CDR3 is 14 amino acids. CDR3 in amino acids: CASSQDRRGGGYTF. CDR3 coding DNA: TGCGCCAGCAGCCAAGATCGTAGGGGCGGTGGCTACACCTTC.

This clonotype has more than one count but fewer than ten. This chain links TRBV12-5 with TRBJ2-1; D possibly uses TRBD1 or TRBD2 (5 bases each). The CDR3 consists of 13 residues. The germline V gene has CDR1 LGHNT and CDR2 FRNRAP. The germline V and J ends were trimmed by 1 base and 9 bases, with 10 bases remaining between them. CDR3 region: CASGLDSGTEQFF. DNA of the CDR3: TGTGCTAGTGGTTTGGATTCAGGGACTGAGCAGTTCTTC.